The source of this TCR beta chain is a study of T cell changes during pregnancy in multiple sclerosis. CDR1 MNHEY and CDR2 SVGAGI come from the germline V gene. V dropped 2 bases and J dropped 0 bases, with 11 bases sitting between them. There are 15 residues in the CDR3. Generated by immunoSEQ multiplex PCR, the TCRdb table keeps only in-frame clones and is missing some. The sample holds tens of thousands of clones, over 85% seen once. Sequenced here: CD4+ T cells from peripheral blood mononuclear cells, sampled before pregnancy. The receptor comes from a female donor with multiple sclerosis, enrolled in a pregnancy study. The V call is TRBV6-5, the J call TRBJ2-7; maybe TRBD2 (5 bases). The CDR3 loop is CASSYGSPPSYEQYF. CDR3 nucleotides: TGTGCCAGCAGTTACGGGAGTCCTCCCTCCTACGAGCAGTACTTC.